This is a list of T cell receptor beta chains from one sample in a study of T cell responses to AZD1222 COVID-19 vaccine. TCRdb keeps only in-frame clones here, not all; method: immunoSEQ multiplex PCR. Altogether roughly 150,000 clones are present, less than 95% being singletons, with the ten largest covering 4% to 5.5%. The specimen was peripheral blood, collected on day 0 of AZD1222 vaccination. The receptors were sampled from an adult in good health. CDR3s include the opening cysteine and the closing phenylalanine or tryptophan. The D gene is left open where the match is weak. Size is omitted from some rows. Given values are once, few, many or a class for expanded clones.

>-|TRBJ2-2|-|TRBV7-9|15
CASSRGPSNTGELFF
TGTGCCAGCAGCCGGGGACCGTCGAACACCGGGGAGCTGTTTTTT
>TRBD1|TRBJ2-7|-|TRBV5-1|13
CASSPQTGREQYF
TGCGCCAGCAGCCCTCAGACAGGGCGCGAGCAGTACTTC
>-|TRBJ1-2|-|TRBV30|13
CAWSVPGTYGYTF
TGTGCCTGGAGTGTACCTGGGACCTATGGCTACACCTTC
>-|TRBJ1-2|-|TRBV9|15
CASSVAVGNWYGYTF
TGTGCCAGCAGCGTAGCTGTGGGTAATTGGTATGGCTACACCTTC
>-|TRBJ2-3|-|TRBV13|17
CASSLGLIGGFTDTQYF
TGTGCCAGCAGCTTAGGGCTAATCGGGGGTTTCACAGATACGCAGTATTTT
>-|TRBJ2-7|-|TRBV2|14
CASKGQTPGQEQYF
TGTGCCAGCAAAGGCCAAACGCCAGGTCAAGAGCAGTACTTC
>-|TRBJ2-7|-|TRBV13|17
CASSPRGGERGPYEQYF
TGTGCCAGCAGCCCAAGGGGGGGTGAGAGGGGGCCCTACGAGCAGTACTTC
>-|TRBJ2-1|-|TRBV27|14
CASSTLRWRNEQFF
TGTGCCAGCAGTACTCTCAGGTGGCGCAATGAGCAGTTCTTC
>-|TRBJ2-3|once|TRBV11-2|12
CASSLNTDTQYF
TGTGCCAGCAGCCTAAACACAGATACGCAGTATTTT
>TRBD1|TRBJ2-3|-|TRBV3-1/TRBV3-2|16
CASSQGWDRGVGTQYF
TGTGCCAGCAGCCAAGGATGGGACAGGGGGGTAGGTACGCAGTATTTT
>-|TRBJ2-7|-|TRBV6-6|15
CASSSRLPEGYEQYF
TGTGCCAGCAGTTCAAGACTCCCGGAGGGCTACGAGCAGTACTTC
>TRBD1|TRBJ1-2|-|TRBV19|15
CASSITRQGTYGYTF
TGTGCCAGTAGTATCACGAGACAGGGGACCTATGGCTACACCTTC
>-|TRBJ1-2|few|TRBV6-5|11
CASSYGGGYTF
TGTGCCAGCAGTTACGGGGGCGGCTACACCTTC
>-|TRBJ2-7|-|TRBV9|15
CASSVAGTVTYEQYF
TGTGCCAGCAGCGTAGCGGGGACGGTAACCTACGAGCAGTACTTC
>-|TRBJ1-5|-|TRBV12-3/TRBV12-4|12
CASSFGLQPQHF
TGTGCCAGCAGTTTTGGACTGCAGCCCCAGCATTTT
>TRBD2|TRBJ2-7|-|TRBV5-1|17
CASSLPRLAGGPYEQYF
TGCGCCAGCAGCTTGCCGAGACTAGCGGGAGGGCCCTACGAGCAGTACTTC
>-|TRBJ2-2|-|TRBV18|14
CASSPHGNTGELFF
TGTGCCAGCTCACCCCACGGGAACACCGGGGAGCTGTTTTTT
>TRBD2|TRBJ2-7|few|TRBV20-1|21
CSASRVVIAGGRNRKHYEQYF
TGCAGTGCTAGTAGGGTGGTGATTGCGGGAGGGCGGAATAGGAAACACTACGAGCAGTACTTC
>-|TRBJ2-5|-|TRBV9|15
CASSPGGGAWMTQYF
TGTGCCAGCAGCCCCGGGGGCGGGGCCTGGATGACCCAGTACTTC
>-|TRBJ1-2|-|TRBV4-1|15
CASRSPGRGPYGYTF
TGCGCCAGCAGATCCCCCGGGCGGGGGCCGTATGGCTACACCTTC
>-|TRBJ2-7|once|TRBV2|12
CASSASNVEQYF
TGTGCCAGCAGTGCCTCTAATGTCGAGCAGTACTTC
>TRBD2|TRBJ2-7|-|TRBV18|14
CASSPASGSREQYF
TGTGCCAGCTCACCAGCCAGCGGGAGTCGGGAGCAGTACTTC
>-|TRBJ2-7|-|TRBV11-2|14
CASSFELGPYEQYF
TGTGCCAGCAGTTTCGAACTAGGCCCCTACGAGCAGTACTTC
>-|TRBJ1-2|-|TRBV30|14
CAWRSGTSAIRYTF
TGTGCCTGGAGGTCCGGGACATCCGCTATTCGCTACACCTTC
>TRBD1|TRBJ2-3|-|TRBV5-5|13
CASSLGGQVTQYF
TGTGCCAGCAGCTTGGGGGGACAGGTAACGCAGTATTTT
>TRBD2|TRBJ2-1|-|TRBV6-4|15
CARKGLAGDRRVQFF
TGTGCCAGGAAGGGACTAGCGGGAGATCGGAGGGTGCAGTTCTTC
>-|TRBJ1-5|few|TRBV9|21
CASSVQLTNRDQELCDQPQHF
TGTGCCAGCAGCGTTCAATTGACGAACCGGGATCAAGAGTTGTGCGATCAGCCCCAGCATTTT
>-|TRBJ1-5|-|TRBV2|15
CASSGTHLGNQPQHF
TGTGCCAGCAGTGGTACACACTTGGGCAATCAGCCCCAGCATTTT
>-|TRBJ2-7|-|TRBV4-3|13
CASSQEPMYEQYF
TGCGCCAGCAGCCAAGAGCCCATGTACGAGCAGTACTTC
>TRBD1|TRBJ1-2|-|TRBV3-1/TRBV3-2|15
CASSQGGQGNYGYTF
TGTGCCAGCAGCCAAGGGGGACAGGGGAACTATGGCTACACCTTC
>-|TRBJ1-1|-|TRBV7-2|13
CASSRQPNTEAFF
TGTGCCAGCAGTAGACAACCAAACACTGAAGCTTTCTTT
>TRBD1|TRBJ1-1|-|TRBV28|15
CASSLLPGQGAWAFF
TGTGCCAGCAGTTTGCTACCGGGACAGGGGGCGTGGGCTTTCTTT
>-|TRBJ1-3|-|TRBV4-2|16
CASSQLIGGTGNTIYF
TGTGCCAGCAGCCAATTAATAGGAGGGACTGGAAACACCATATATTTT
>-|TRBJ1-1|-|TRBV5-1|13
CASSATVNTEAFF
TGCGCCAGCAGCGCGACAGTGAACACTGAAGCTTTCTTT
>-|TRBJ2-7|-|TRBV6-5|15
CASSYSLGRGYEQYF
TGTGCCAGCAGTTACTCTTTGGGTCGCGGGTACGAGCAGTACTTC
>-|TRBJ1-1|-|TRBV19|14
CASSIGQGISVAFF
TGTGCCAGTAGTATAGGGCAAGGAATCTCGGTAGCTTTCTTT
>TRBD1|TRBJ1-2|-|TRBV7-2|15
CASSPTRDRGHGYTF
TGTGCCAGCAGCCCGACCCGGGACAGGGGGCACGGCTACACCTTC
>-|TRBJ2-3|-|TRBV29-1|11
CSVEVGATQYF
TGCAGCGTTGAAGTCGGGGCTACGCAGTATTTT
>-|TRBJ2-3|-|TRBV5-1|15
CASSSLYSGGDTQYF
TGCGCCAGCAGCTCCCTCTATAGCGGTGGGGATACGCAGTATTTT
>-|TRBJ2-2|-|TRBV4-2|16
CASSPGTLRDTGELFF
TGTGCCAGCAGCCCAGGGACCCTAAGGGACACCGGGGAGCTGTTTTTT
>-|TRBJ2-7|-|TRBV28|14
CASLRGKISYEQYF
TGTGCCAGCCTCAGGGGTAAGATCTCCTACGAGCAGTACTTC
>-|TRBJ2-7|-|TRBV27|16
CASSLGGTLPTYEQYF
TGTGCCAGCAGTTTAGGTGGGACTCTGCCAACCTACGAGCAGTACTTC
>TRBD2|TRBJ2-1|-|TRBV3-1/TRBV3-2|15
CATKLTSGSGNEQFF
TGTGCCACCAAACTTACTAGCGGGAGCGGGAATGAGCAGTTCTTC
>-|TRBJ1-2|-|TRBV3-1/TRBV3-2|13
CASSPSGNYGYTF
TGTGCCAGCAGCCCGTCGGGGAACTATGGCTACACCTTC
>-|TRBJ1-1|-|TRBV4-3|13
CASSQEPDTEAFF
TGCGCCAGCAGCCAAGAGCCCGACACTGAAGCTTTCTTT
>-|TRBJ1-5|once|TRBV6-5|12
CASCFSHQPQHF
TGTGCCAGCTGTTTTAGCCATCAGCCCCAGCATTTT
>-|TRBJ2-7|-|TRBV28|12
CASRGRYYEQYF
TGTGCCAGCAGGGGACGGTACTACGAGCAGTACTTC
>-|TRBJ2-7|-|TRBV5-1|13
CASTPPSSYEQYF
TGCGCCAGCACGCCTCCAAGCTCCTACGAGCAGTACTTC
>-|TRBJ1-1|-|TRBV3-1/TRBV3-2|12
CASSQRSRQAFF
TGTGCCAGCAGCCAAAGGTCCCGCCAAGCTTTCTTT
>-|TRBJ1-5|once|TRBV2|14
CASSGPRGGQPQHF
TGTGCCAGCAGTGGTCCTAGGGGGGGTCAGCCCCAGCATTTT
>-|TRBJ1-4|-|TRBV4-1|14
CASSPGRSKEKLFF
TGCGCCAGCAGCCCCGGCAGAAGCAAGGAAAAACTGTTTTTT
>TRBD1|TRBJ2-7|-|TRBV2|14
CASSYGQGAYEQYF
TGTGCCAGCAGCTATGGACAGGGGGCCTACGAGCAGTACTTC
>-|TRBJ1-5|-|TRBV28|14
CASSLGGVKQPQHF
TGTGCCAGCAGTTTAGGGGGCGTTAAGCAGCCCCAGCATTTT
>-|TRBJ2-7|-|TRBV18|14
CASSPPRGAHEQYF
TGTGCCAGCTCACCACCGAGGGGGGCCCACGAGCAGTACTTC
>-|TRBJ2-3|-|TRBV5-1|15
CASSANFGFVDTQYF
TGCGCCAGCAGCGCGAATTTCGGATTCGTGGATACGCAGTATTTT
>-|TRBJ2-7|-|TRBV7-6|17
CASSFSKGAGRLYEQYF
TGTGCCAGCAGCTTTTCGAAAGGGGCGGGGCGACTCTACGAGCAGTACTTC
>TRBD2|TRBJ2-3|-|TRBV28|17
CASSLYRPSGWPDTQYF
TGTGCCAGCAGTTTATATCGGCCTAGCGGTTGGCCAGATACGCAGTATTTT